The TCR beta chain under discussion was sequenced for a study of T cell responses to AZD1222 COVID-19 vaccine (dated by TCRdb to 2020 to 2022). Broadly, across the study: AZD1222 recipients whose second dose came at about 4 weeks and those whose second dose came at about 12 weeks were combined into one group, since spike-specific TCR depth and breadth did not differ between the two schedules. A total of 230 or so trial participants underwent TCR sequencing, of whom about 210 received two doses of AZD1222 and about 25 received two doses of the MenACWY control vaccine. Enrollment into the trials was organized by age into subgroups of 18-55, 56-69 and 70-plus years, and those subgroups contained roughly 150, 30 and 60 TCR-sequenced participants, respectively. What the authors observed across the whole study: After two AZD1222 doses, both the breadth and the depth of spike-specific TCRs were significantly higher than at day 0 and than in MenACWY recipients. Because no day 14 peak-response samples were available, repertoires were characterized only after the peak T cell response. Nearly half of unique spike-specific TCRs reportedly recognized epitopes outside regions mutated in the B.1.351 and B.1.1.7 variants. Most participants were white British and females outnumbered males, and the authors suggested that clonal diversity may have been underestimated. Only a handful of AZD1222 recipients were SARS-CoV-2 seropositive at baseline, limiting conclusions about previously exposed vaccinees. In the small 56-69-year group, the increase in depth fell short of significance, most likely because of low power. CD4 TCRs associated with the vaccine covered the entire spike protein, and the dominant responses were in regions 160-218 and 743-854.

The time point label, read with the paper, signifies: baseline before first vaccination. Samples from vaccinated people were obtained from the UK trials COV001 and COV002, which included a single-blind randomized controlled phase 2/3 trial of AZD1222 (ChAdOx1 nCoV-19) in healthy adults. For TCRbeta chain sequencing, PBMC samples from trial participants were taken at day 0 and at day 28 after the second dose. A word on this clone: Its antigen is unknown. Base qualities are not at hand, and no much larger clone is one base apart.

The CDR3 runs 16 amino acids, cysteine and phenylalanine included. This entry keeps only the CDR3 DNA: 48 bases, framed from base 1. The CDR1 and CDR2 encoded by the germline V gene (reference sequence) are LGHDT and YNNKEL. The V end gives up 1 base and the J end 4 bases, leaving 6 bases in the junction not matched to a gene. The CDR3 regions of human TCRbeta chains were analyzed by immunosequencing. As for how the authors treated the data: Repertoire TCRs were matched against a reference library of SARS-CoV-2-specific TCRs generated with the MIRA antigen-specificity platform. Breadth was defined as the fraction of unique TCRs that were SARS-CoV-2-associated, and depth was defined as the fraction of total T cells that were SARS-CoV-2-associated. Using the MIRA data, each spike-specific TCR was assigned both to the spike region to which the TCR was reactive and to a CD4 or CD8 class. Log10-transformed breadth and depth values were compared by one-way ANOVA with Sidak's multiple comparisons tests. TCRdb provides this immuneACCESS table in a form limited to in-frame rearrangements. Some clones are lacking; in checked studies, under half of them reflect an unresolved V gene, and why the rest are absent is not known. V and J calls and clone size are copied from that table; D and trimming were computed from the DNA. The sample table records 110,000 to 150,000 clones; roughly 88% of these occur just once. 7.5% to 8.5% of the sample comes from the top ten.

The receptor was isolated from an adult in good health. Here the sequenced sample was peripheral blood, taken on day 0 of AZD1222 vaccination. The chain is assembled from TRBV3-1 (or the pseudogene TRBV3-2) and TRBJ1-1; the junction holds 10 bases that match TRBD1. The CDR3 is CASSQGIRTGGTEAFF. The nucleotide sequence is TGTGCCAGCAGCCAAGGTATACGGACAGGGGGCACTGAAGCTTTCTTT.